The next 17 T cell receptor beta chains were all read from a single sample in a study of T cells in Graves' hyperthyroidism and ophthalmopathy. Researchers took RNA transcripts and amplified the TCR beta CDR3 regions from them. With the HTBI primer set, the TCR CDR3 went through a first round of RT-PCR. TCRdb itself ran the multiplex PCR reads through MiXCR, one entry per CDR3 protein. The repertoire holds 300,000 to 450,000 distinct CDR3 sequences, with roughly 18% as singletons. The sequencing input was blood. Receptors were obtained from a man aged 18 to 35 with Graves' ophthalmopathy.

This clonotype was detected a few times. The chain uses TRBV5-1 and TRBJ1-4, with D perhaps matching TRBD1 (5 bases). Germline-derived CDR1 and CDR2 are SGHRS and YFSETQ. Between the trimmed V and J ends, which lost 4 bases and 5 bases, there was a span of 15 bases. The CDR3 consists of 15 residues. The CDR3 protein is CASSLGTDRNEKLFF. CDR3 bases: TGCGCCAGCAGCCTGGGGACGGATAGGAATGAAAAACTGTTTTTT.

The chain combines TRBV7-2 with TRBJ1-2; D is possibly TRBD1 (5 bases). Per the germline V gene, CDR1 is SGHTA and CDR2 is FQGNSA. This CDR3 comprises 16 residues. With 1 base removed from V and 5 bases from J, the gap between germline ends came to 17 bases. The DNA for the CDR3 is TGTGCCAGCAGCTTAGGGGTGATTGGGGGTTTATATGGCTACACCTTC. Its translation: CASSLGVIGGLYGYTF.

This chain uses TRBV29-1 with TRBJ1-2, with 10 nucleotides matching TRBD1. The CDR3 loop spans 14 amino acids. Germline-derived CDR1 and CDR2 are SQVTM and ANQGSEA. J lost 4 bases, V lost 6 bases, and 8 bases had no gene match. The CDR3 here is CSVRGTGEVYGYTF. CDR3 DNA sequence: TGCAGCGTCCGTGGGACAGGGGAAGTCTATGGCTACACCTTC.

This sequence joins TRBV6-1 and TRBJ1-3, with D maybe TRBD1 (6 bases). Per germline, CDR1 MNHNS and CDR2 SASEGT. Trimming removed 6 bases at V and 0 bases at J, with 15 bases between. The length of the CDR3 is 16 residues. CDR3 sequence: CASRPLGAFSGNTIYF. CDR3 sequence (DNA): TGTGCCAGCAGACCCCTGGGGGCGTTCTCTGGAAACACCATATATTTT.

This clonotype has a count of ten or more. The chain uses TRBV5-1 and TRBJ2-3; perhaps D is TRBD1 or TRBD2 (5 bases each). The CDR3 contains 16 residues. Germline CDR1 SGHRS, CDR2 YFSETQ. The V and J ends lost 4 bases and 5 bases respectively, with 20 bases between them. The CDR3 DNA follows: TGCGCCAGCAGCCCCCGGGACGGGGAAGGAATAGATACGCAGTATTTT. Translated: CASSPRDGEGIDTQYF.

The table lists this clonotype with many counts. The V call is TRBV20-1, the J call TRBJ2-7; possible D gene TRBD2, 6 bases. This CDR3 has 11 amino acids. Trimming removed 4 bases at V and 4 bases at J, with 8 bases between. The germline V gene has CDR1 DFQATT and CDR2 SNEGSKA (reference sequence). This CDR3 reads CSATGEYEQYF. The CDR3 DNA reads as TGCAGTGCTACGGGGGAATACGAGCAGTACTTC.

Remarks on this clonotype: This CDR3 fails to terminate in the conserved phenylalanine or tryptophan, so it likely reflects a read error. This chain joins TRBV20-1 and TRBJ1-5; 7 bases match TRBD1. This CDR3 spans 14 amino acids. J gave up 2 bases and V 6 bases, and 7 bases lay outside the gene matches. The germline gives CDR1 DFQATT, CDR2 SNEGSKA (reference sequence). CDR3 amino acids: CSAVDRAGNQPQHS. CDR3 coding DNA: TGCAGTGCCGTAGACAGGGCTGGCAATCAGCCCCAGCATTCT.

At least ten counts were recorded for this clonotype. The genes are TRBV11-2 and TRBJ1-1; 9 positions match TRBD1. After removal of 7 bases from V and 5 bases from J, the junction contained 20 bases not matched to a gene. This CDR3 contains 18 residues. Per germline, CDR1 SGHAT and CDR2 FQNNGV. The CDR3 bases are TGTGCCAGCAACCAGGCCCCCCTACAGGGGGCAAGGAGGACTGAAGCTTTCTTT. It codes for CASNQAPLQGARRTEAFF.

This clonotype was observed many times. This chain joins TRBV5-1 and TRBJ2-7; D gene uncertain. From germline, CDR1 is SGHRS and CDR2 YFSETQ. Between the trimmed V and J ends, which lost 2 bases and 5 bases, there was a span of 17 bases. The CDR3 contains 15 residues. The CDR3 here is CASSFMGPYAHEQYF. As DNA, the CDR3 is TGCGCCAGCAGCTTCATGGGCCCATATGCCCACGAGCAGTACTTC. The variable domain in full, completed from reference TRBV5-1 and TRBJ2-7, reads KAGVTQTPRYLIKTRGQQVTLSCSPISGHRSVSWYQQTPGQGLQFLFEYFSETQRNKGNFPGRFSGRQFSNSRSEMNVSTLELGDSALYLCASSFMGPYAHEQYFGPGTRLTVT.

This clonotype was observed a handful of times. The rearrangement uses TRBV5-5 and TRBJ1-4; D call uncertain. There are 15 residues in the CDR3. Germline CDR1 and CDR2: SGHKS and YYEKEE (reference sequence). V lost 0 bases and J lost 4, with 10 bases in between. CDR3 nucleotide sequence: TGTGCCAGCAGCTTGGATCCATGGGATAATGAAAAACTGTTTTTT. This translates into CASSLDPWDNEKLFF.

This clonotype came up many times. The genes are TRBV6-5 and TRBJ1-2; D perhaps matches TRBD1 (5 bases). V lost 2 bases to trimming and J lost 3 bases, with 19 bases between them. Germline V gene data show CDR1 as MNHEY and CDR2 as SVGAGI. This CDR3 region has 17 residues. CDR3 amino acids: CASSYPTKGTTDYGYTF. The CDR3 nucleotides are TGTGCCAGCAGTTACCCAACCAAAGGGACTACTGACTATGGCTACACCTTC.

The table lists this clonotype with many counts. The V and J genes are TRBV6-2 or TRBV6-3 and TRBJ2-3; 10 bases match TRBD2. The CDR3 is 15 amino acids. Germline V gene lookup returns CDR1 MNHEY and CDR2 SVGEGT. V lost 6 bases, J lost 4 bases, and 7 bases stayed unmatched. The CDR3 DNA follows: TGTGCCAGCAGCTACAGCGGGGGGGCAGCAGATACGCAGTATTTT. Amino acids: CASSYSGGAADTQYF.

This clonotype was observed many times. The chain employs TRBV3-1 and TRBJ2-3, with unresolved D. This CDR3 has 16 residues. Germline CDR1 LGHDT, CDR2 YNNKEL (reference sequence). V was shortened by 1 base and J by 0 bases, with 11 bases between the two germline ends. CDR3 DNA sequence: TGTGCCAGCAGCCAAGCACGGCTCATGAGCACAGATACGCAGTATTTT. Translating it yields CASSQARLMSTDTQYF.

This clonotype occurred many times. The rearrangement joins TRBV11-2 to TRBJ2-1; 7 nucleotides line up with TRBD1. This CDR3 contains 14 residues. From germline, CDR1 is SGHAT and CDR2 FQNNGV. V was clipped by 5 bases and J by 9 bases; unmatched bases: 10. CDR3 sequence: CASSPRDRIVEQFF. As DNA, the CDR3 is TGTGCCAGCAGCCCTAGGGACAGAATAGTTGAGCAGTTCTTC.

The J gene is TRBJ1-1, the V gene TRBV24-1, with a possible D match to TRBD1 (6 bases). Germline lookup yields CDR1 KGHDR and CDR2 SFDVKD. V was shortened by 7 bases and J by 6 bases, with 17 bases between the two germline ends. The CDR3 is 14 amino acids. This CDR3 is CATRPTGSGAEAFF. The CDR3 region has the DNA TGTGCCACCAGGCCCACAGGGAGTGGTGCTGAAGCTTTCTTT.

Only a few counts were recorded for this clonotype. The J gene is TRBJ1-6, the V gene TRBV20-1; D possibly corresponds to TRBD1 (5 bases). The CDR3 has 14 amino acids. V gave up 6 bases and J gave up 5 bases, with 14 bases separating them. Germline loops: CDR1 DFQATT, CDR2 SNEGSKA (reference sequence). The CDR3 DNA is TGCAGTGCGCCGACGGGACTCAATAATTCACCCCTCCACTTT. Protein product: CSAPTGLNNSPLHF.

This chain joins TRBV6-2 or TRBV6-3 and TRBJ1-2; D gene ambiguous. The ends were cut back, 4 bases at V and 1 base at J, with 13 bases in the middle. CDR1 and CDR2 (germline): MNHEY, SVGEGT. CDR3 length: 15 amino acids. The chain's CDR3 is CASSSPGALNYGYTF. DNA of the CDR3: TGTGCCAGCAGTTCCCCAGGAGCCCTTAACTATGGCTACACCTTC.